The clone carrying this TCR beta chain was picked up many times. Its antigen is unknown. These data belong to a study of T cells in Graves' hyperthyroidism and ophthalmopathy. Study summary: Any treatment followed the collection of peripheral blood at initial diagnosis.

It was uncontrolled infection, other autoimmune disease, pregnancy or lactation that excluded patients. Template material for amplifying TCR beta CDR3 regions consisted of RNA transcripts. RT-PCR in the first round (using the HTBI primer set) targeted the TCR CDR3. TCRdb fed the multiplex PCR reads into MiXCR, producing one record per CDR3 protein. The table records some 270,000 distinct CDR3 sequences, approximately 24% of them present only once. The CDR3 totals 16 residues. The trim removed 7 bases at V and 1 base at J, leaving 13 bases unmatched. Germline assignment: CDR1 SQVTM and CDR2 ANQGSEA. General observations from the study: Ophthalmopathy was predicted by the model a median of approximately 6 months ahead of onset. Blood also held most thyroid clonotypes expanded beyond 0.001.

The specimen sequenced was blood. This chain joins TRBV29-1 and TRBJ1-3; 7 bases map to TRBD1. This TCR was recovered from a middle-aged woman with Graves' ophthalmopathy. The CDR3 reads CSGALQGGASGNTIYF. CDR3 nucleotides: TGCAGCGGCGCCTTGCAGGGGGGCGCGTCTGGAAACACCATATATTTT.